These 19 T cell receptor beta chains came from one sample sequenced in a study of T cell responses to AZD1222 COVID-19 vaccine. Using immunoSEQ multiplex PCR, the repertoire was profiled, and TCRdb retains in-frame clones only, with some absent. Of 110,000 to 150,000 clones listed, about 90% are singletons. The starting material was peripheral blood, obtained 28 days after the second AZD1222 dose. These receptors were collected from an adult who received the AZD1222 COVID-19 vaccine.

The rearrangement joins TRBV5-1 to TRBJ2-7; a weak D match, TRBD2 (5 bases). V lost 9 bases and J lost 0, with 16 bases in between. Germline CDR1 SGHRS, CDR2 YFSETQ. The CDR3 is 14 residues long. In nucleotides, the CDR3 is TGCGCCACTAGGGAGAGGGCCGACTCCTACGAGCAGTACTTC. Translating it yields CATRERADSYEQYF.

This clone has only one observation. The same CDR3 can be traced to other DNA sequences in this sample. J is TRBJ2-7 and V is TRBV18; D possibly corresponds to TRBD1 (5 bases). The germline V and J ends were trimmed by 0 bases and 2 bases, with 8 bases remaining between them. The CDR3 runs 14 residues. The germline V gene encodes CDR1 KGHSH and CDR2 LQKENI. The CDR3 spells CASSPPAGTYEQYF. The DNA for the CDR3 is TGTGCCAGCTCACCACCGGCAGGGACCTACGAGCAGTACTTC.

This clone occurred a few times. Other nucleotide sequences from this sample produce the same CDR3. In nucleotides, the CDR3 is TGTGCCTGGAGTGTATCCGGGGAGCTGTTTTTT. It codes for CAWSVSGELFF. The chain employs TRBV30 and TRBJ2-2; the D is unclear. CDR3 length: 11 residues. Trimming left V 0 bases short and J 6 bases short, with 2 bases between. Germline V gene lookup returns CDR1 GTSNPN and CDR2 SVGIG (reference sequence).

The gene calls are TRBV5-1 and TRBJ2-1; 9 bases are a match to TRBD2. The CDR3 is 15 amino acids. Germline values: CDR1 SGHRS, CDR2 YFSETQ. V shed 4 bases and J 7 bases; nucleotides not matched to a gene: 9. The DNA of the CDR3 is TGCGCCAGCAGCCCGTTTAGCGGGAGTGGGAATGAGCAGTTCTTC. Translation: CASSPFSGSGNEQFF.

The chain has TRBV6-2 or TRBV6-3 and TRBJ2-7; 16 positions match TRBD2. The CDR3 covers 14 residues. The junction had 8 bases not matched to a gene; V was cut back by 6 bases and J by 12 bases. Germline V gene data show CDR1 as MNHEY and CDR2 as SVGEGT. DNA of the CDR3: TGTGCCAGCAGCCCGGGACTAGCGGGAGGGCCCCCGTACTTC. Translation: CASSPGLAGGPPYF.

The chain uses TRBV19 and TRBJ2-7, with TRBD2 identical over 11 bases. Losses at the gene ends were 7 bases for V and 4 bases for J; bases not matched to a gene: 12. The CDR3 consists of 16 residues. The germline CDR1 and CDR2 sequences are LNHDA and SQIVND (reference sequence). DNA of the CDR3: TGTGCCAGTACCTCTTCCCTAGCGGGAGGAGATTACGAGCAGTACTTC. As protein: CASTSSLAGGDYEQYF.

The chain has TRBV28 and TRBJ1-5; the D gene is possibly TRBD1 (6 bases). Germline assignment: CDR1 MDHEN and CDR2 SYDVKM. With 3 bases removed from V and 8 bases from J, the gap between germline ends came to 11 bases. The CDR3 runs 13 residues. The CDR3 reads CASSFRGGEPQHF. CDR3 nucleotide sequence: TGTGCCAGCAGTTTCAGGGGCGGGGAGCCCCAGCATTTT.

The chain joins TRBV25-1 to TRBJ1-2; 7 nucleotides line up with TRBD1. Germline V gives CDR1 MGHDK, CDR2 SYGVNS. Trimming at V came to 6 bases and at J to 3 bases, leaving 4 bases not matched to a gene. The CDR3 loop spans 13 amino acids. The CDR3 loop is CASRFTGDYGYTF. The CDR3 DNA follows: TGTGCCAGCAGATTTACAGGGGACTATGGCTACACCTTC.

J is TRBJ2-7 and V is TRBV6-5; tentatively, D is TRBD1 or TRBD2 (5 bases each). This CDR3 region has 12 residues. CDR1 and CDR2 (germline): MNHEY, SVGAGI. The V end lost 6 bases, the J end lost 0 bases, and 6 bases lay between the germline ends. The CDR3 coding sequence is TGTGCCAGCAGAGGGACCTCCTACGAGCAGTACTTC. Protein sequence: CASRGTSYEQYF.

This chain joins TRBV7-9 and TRBJ2-7; D possibly corresponds to TRBD2 (6 bases). The CDR3 sequence is 13 residues long. Per the germline V gene, CDR1 is SEHNR and CDR2 is FQNEAQ (reference sequence). Trimming cost V 2 bases and J 4 bases, with 9 bases left between them. In DNA, the CDR3 is TGTGCCAGCAGCTTACTACGGGGGTACGAGCAGTACTTC. This codes for CASSLLRGYEQYF.

The table lists this clone with a count of one. J is TRBJ2-1 and V is TRBV11-3; 8 bases match TRBD2. Germline lookup yields CDR1 SGHNT and CDR2 YENEEA. J was trimmed by 9 bases and V by 0 bases; bases with no gene match: 4. The CDR3 is made up of 14 amino acids. CDR3 sequence (DNA): TGTGCCAGCAGCTTAGAAGGGCTAGCGGGTGAGCAGTTCTTC. Its translation: CASSLEGLAGEQFF.

This clone was picked up a small number of times. The chain combines TRBV21-1 with TRBJ1-4; no DNA check was done on the table's D call, TRBD1. TRBV21-1 corresponds to a pseudogene. This CDR3 region has 14 residues. The DNA for the CDR3 is TGTGCCAGCATCTACAGGGGAGGCAATGAAAAACTGTTTTTT. This translates into CASIYRGGNEKLFF.

The chain is built from TRBV19 and TRBJ2-1; D perhaps matches TRBD1 (5 bases). The CDR3 contains 14 residues. V was pared by 0 bases and J by 6 bases, with 9 bases between. CDR1 is LNHDA and CDR2 is SQIVND in the germline V gene (reference sequence). The CDR3 region has the DNA TGTGCCAGTAGTATAGATCCCAGGGTCAATGAGCAGTTCTTC. Protein sequence: CASSIDPRVNEQFF.

V gene TRBV7-9 combines with J gene TRBJ2-7; TRBD2 matches 13 bases. The J segment lost 1 base and the V segment lost 6 bases, leaving 6 bases of the junction unmatched. Germline V gives CDR1 SEHNR, CDR2 FQNEAQ (reference sequence). This CDR3 contains 16 residues. This chain's CDR3 is CASSQVGLAGSYEQYF. CDR3 coding DNA: TGTGCCAGCAGTCAAGTGGGACTAGCGGGGTCCTACGAGCAGTACTTC.

The chain has TRBV19 and TRBJ1-4; D gene unclear. Germline V gives CDR1 LNHDA, CDR2 SQIVND (reference sequence). The V and J ends lost 6 bases and 4 bases respectively, with 15 bases between them. The CDR3 is 15 amino acids. CDR3 nucleotides: TGTGCCAGTAGCAACAGTCCCTCGAGTAATGAAAAACTGTTTTTT. This codes for CASSNSPSSNEKLFF.

This chain joins TRBV21-1 and TRBJ1-5; no DNA check was done on the table's D call, TRBD1. TRBV21-1 is given as a pseudogene. CDR3 length: 15 amino acids. Here the CDR3 DNA reads TGTGCCAGCAGCAAAGAAGACAGATGCAATCAGCCCCAGCATTTT. Encoded protein: CASSKEDRCNQPQHF.

The chain links TRBV7-7 to TRBJ1-4, with D perhaps TRBD1 (5 bases). The germline V gene encodes CDR1 SSHAT and CDR2 FNYEAQ (reference sequence). Trimming left V 5 bases short and J 4 bases short, with 8 bases between. This CDR3 has 13 residues. Here the CDR3 reads CASSRGINEKLFF. Written as DNA, the CDR3 is TGTGCCAGCAGCAGGGGAATTAATGAAAAACTGTTTTTT.

The chain has TRBV10-3 and TRBJ2-1, with 9 bases aligning to TRBD2. CDR3 length: 13 amino acids. J gave up 9 bases and V 7 bases, and 7 bases lay outside the gene matches. Germline lookup yields CDR1 ENHRY and CDR2 SYGVKD. In DNA, the CDR3 is TGTGCCATCAAAAGCGGGGGGCGAGGTGAGCAGTTCTTC. It yields the protein CAIKSGGRGEQFF.

This clone was counted between two and nine times. The J gene is TRBJ2-2, the V gene TRBV7-2; D may be TRBD1 (6 bases). The CDR3 has 15 amino acids. In germline, CDR1 is SGHTA, CDR2 FQGNSA. V lost 4 bases and J 1 base, leaving 10 bases between the germline ends. The CDR3 region has the DNA TGTGCCAGCAGCTCGCAACAGGGGAACACCGGGGAGCTGTTTTTT. It translates to CASSSQQGNTGELFF.